The 5 T cell receptor beta chains presented below share a single source sample, sequenced in a study of blood T cell repertoires in COVID-19. Clones were read by immunoSEQ multiplex PCR, and TCRdb kept only the in-frame ones, dropping some. Of a few hundred thousand clones in the sample, approximately 86% were seen once. The material sequenced was PBMCs or T cells enriched from blood (not recorded which). These receptor sequences come from a man younger than 30 with acute COVID-19.

J is TRBJ2-3 and V is TRBV5-1; a possible D gene is TRBD2 (5 bases). The germline V gene encodes CDR1 SGHRS and CDR2 YFSETQ. The CDR3 is made up of 15 amino acids. V lost 7 bases, J lost 0 bases, and 15 bases lay in between. The CDR3 sequence: CASFRGSQSTDTQYF. The CDR3 DNA is TGCGCCAGCTTCCGGGGATCTCAGAGCACAGATACGCAGTATTTT.

The chain links TRBV5-1 to TRBJ2-3; D perhaps matches TRBD2 (5 bases). The CDR3 totals 19 residues. The V end lost 5 bases, the J end lost 4 bases, and 29 bases lay between the germline ends. Germline values: CDR1 SGHRS, CDR2 YFSETQ. The CDR3 loop reads CASRLLGLGELKSPDTQYF. CDR3 in DNA: TGCGCCAGCAGGTTGTTAGGTCTGGGAGAGCTCAAATCCCCAGATACGCAGTATTTT.

This clone was observed a few times. The chain employs TRBV30 and TRBJ2-3; D is possibly TRBD2 (6 bases). Germline V CDR1 and CDR2: GTSNPN, SVGIG (reference sequence). CDR3 length equals 14 residues. V lost 4 bases to trimming and J lost 4 bases, with 15 bases between them. CDR3 DNA sequence: TGTGCCTGGAAAGGCGGAGGGCTGGCAGATACGCAGTATTTT. Its translation is CAWKGGGLADTQYF.

The chain is built from TRBV7-2 and TRBJ2-7; 8 bases fit TRBD1. This CDR3 is built from 15 residues. The V gene end was trimmed by 1 base and the J gene end by 4 bases; junction bases not matched to a gene: 6. Germline V gene sequence: CDR1 SGHTA, CDR2 FQGNSA. This CDR3 reads CASSLVQGVRYEQYF. Here the CDR3 DNA reads TGTGCCAGCAGCTTAGTACAGGGGGTTCGGTACGAGCAGTACTTC.

This chain connects TRBV28 to TRBJ2-7, with 9 bases identical to TRBD2. Germline values: CDR1 MDHEN, CDR2 SYDVKM. The CDR3 spans 16 residues. V lost 5 bases to trimming and J lost 6 bases; unmatched junction nucleotides: 14. CDR3 loop: CASSRMGLAGNCEQYF. In DNA, the CDR3 is TGTGCCAGCAGTCGTATGGGACTAGCAGGGAATTGCGAGCAGTACTTC. The full variable domain, with the rest looked up from reference TRBV28 and TRBJ2-7, is DVKVTQSSRYLVKRTGEKVFLECVQDMDHENMFWYRQDPGLGLRLIYFSYDVKMKEKGDIPEGYSVSREKKERFSLILESASTNQTSMYLCASSRMGLAGNCEQYFGPGTRLTVT.